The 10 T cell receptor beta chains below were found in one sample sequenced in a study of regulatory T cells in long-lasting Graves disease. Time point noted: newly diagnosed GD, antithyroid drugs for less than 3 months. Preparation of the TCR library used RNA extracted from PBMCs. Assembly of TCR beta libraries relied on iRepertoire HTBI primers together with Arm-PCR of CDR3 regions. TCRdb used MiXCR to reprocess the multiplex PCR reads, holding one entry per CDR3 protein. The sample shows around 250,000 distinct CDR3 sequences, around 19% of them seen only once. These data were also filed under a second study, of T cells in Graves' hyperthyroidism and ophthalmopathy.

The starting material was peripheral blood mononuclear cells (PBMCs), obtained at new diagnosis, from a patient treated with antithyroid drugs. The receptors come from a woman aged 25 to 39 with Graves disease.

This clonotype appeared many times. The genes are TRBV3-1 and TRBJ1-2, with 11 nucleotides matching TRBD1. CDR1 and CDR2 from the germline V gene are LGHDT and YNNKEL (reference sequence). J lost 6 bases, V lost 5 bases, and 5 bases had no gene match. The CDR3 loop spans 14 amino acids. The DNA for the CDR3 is TGTGCCAGCAGCACCGGGACAGGGGGGGATGGCTACACCTTC. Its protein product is CASSTGTGGDGYTF.

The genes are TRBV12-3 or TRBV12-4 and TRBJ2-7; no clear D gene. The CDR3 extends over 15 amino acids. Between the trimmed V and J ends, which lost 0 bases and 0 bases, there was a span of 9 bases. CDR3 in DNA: TGTGCCAGCAGTTTAGCCAGTTATAGCTCCTACGAGCAGTACTTC. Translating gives CASSLASYSSYEQYF.

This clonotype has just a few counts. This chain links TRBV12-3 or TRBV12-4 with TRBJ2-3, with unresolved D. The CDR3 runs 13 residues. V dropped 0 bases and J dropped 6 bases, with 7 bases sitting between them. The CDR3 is CASSLAFGDTQYF. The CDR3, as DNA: TGTGCCAGCAGTTTAGCGTTCGGGGATACGCAGTATTTT.

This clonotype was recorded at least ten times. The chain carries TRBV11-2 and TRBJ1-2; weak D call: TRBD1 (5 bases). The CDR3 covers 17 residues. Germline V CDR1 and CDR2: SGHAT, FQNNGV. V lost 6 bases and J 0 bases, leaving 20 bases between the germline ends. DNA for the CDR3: TGTGCCAGCAGAGGACTGAAATCGACGGACACTAACTATGGCTACACCTTC. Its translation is CASRGLKSTDTNYGYTF.

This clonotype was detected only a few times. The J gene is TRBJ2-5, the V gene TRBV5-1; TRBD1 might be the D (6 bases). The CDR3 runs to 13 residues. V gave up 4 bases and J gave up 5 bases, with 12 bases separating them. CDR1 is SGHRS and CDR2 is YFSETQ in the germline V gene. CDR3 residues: CASSKGVDETQYF. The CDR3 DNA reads TGCGCCAGCAGCAAGGGGGTTGACGAGACCCAGTACTTC. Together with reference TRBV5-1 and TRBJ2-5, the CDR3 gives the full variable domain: KAGVTQTPRYLIKTRGQQVTLSCSPISGHRSVSWYQQTPGQGLQFLFEYFSETQRNKGNFPGRFSGRQFSNSRSEMNVSTLELGDSALYLCASSKGVDETQYFGPGTRLLVL.

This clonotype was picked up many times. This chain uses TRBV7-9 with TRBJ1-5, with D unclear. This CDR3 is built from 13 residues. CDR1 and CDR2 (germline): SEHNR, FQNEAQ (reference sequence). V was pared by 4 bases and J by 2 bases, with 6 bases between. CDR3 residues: CASSSSGNQPQHF. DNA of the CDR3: TGTGCCAGCAGCTCGTCGGGCAATCAGCCCCAGCATTTT. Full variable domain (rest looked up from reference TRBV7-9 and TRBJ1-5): DTGVSQNPRHKITKRGQNVTFRCDPISEHNRLYWYRQTLGQGPEFLTYFQNEAQLEKSRLLSDRFSAERPKGSFSTLEIQRTEQGDSAMYLCASSSSGNQPQHFGDGTRLSIL.

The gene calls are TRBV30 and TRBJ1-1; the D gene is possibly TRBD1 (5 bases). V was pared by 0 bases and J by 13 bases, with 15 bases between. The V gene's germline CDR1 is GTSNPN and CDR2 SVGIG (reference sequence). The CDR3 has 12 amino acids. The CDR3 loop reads CAWSVSPGSGFF. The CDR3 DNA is TGTGCCTGGAGTGTAAGCCCAGGGAGTGGTTTCTTT.

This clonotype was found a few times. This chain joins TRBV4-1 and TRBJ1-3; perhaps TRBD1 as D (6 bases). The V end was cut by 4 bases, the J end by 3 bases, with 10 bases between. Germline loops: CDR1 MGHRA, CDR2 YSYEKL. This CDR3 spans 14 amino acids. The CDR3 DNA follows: TGCGCCAGCAGCCGACAGGAGATTGGAAACACCATATATTTT. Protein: CASSRQEIGNTIYF.

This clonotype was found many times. The CDR3 DNA is TGCGCCAGCAGCAAGGGGACAGGGCAAGCTAACTATGGCTACACCTTC. Amino acids: CASSKGTGQANYGYTF. The chain couples TRBV5-1 to TRBJ1-2; 9 bases align to TRBD1. Germline V gene lookup returns CDR1 SGHRS and CDR2 YFSETQ. J lost 0 bases, V lost 4 bases, and 7 bases had no gene match. This CDR3 comprises 16 residues.

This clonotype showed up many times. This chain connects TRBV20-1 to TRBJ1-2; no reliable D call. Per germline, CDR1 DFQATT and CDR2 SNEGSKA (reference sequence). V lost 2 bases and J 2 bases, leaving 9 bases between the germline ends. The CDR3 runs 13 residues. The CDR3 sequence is CSARSPKNYGYTF. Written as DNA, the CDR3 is TGCAGTGCTAGATCCCCCAAGAACTATGGCTACACCTTC.